The rows below give T cell receptor beta chains drawn from one sample of a study of Ad26.COV2.S vaccination and SARS-CoV-2 variants. Profiled with immunoSEQ multiplex PCR; TCRdb holds only in-frame clones, not every one. The sample holds some 290,000 clones, approximately 80% seen once. The starting material was peripheral blood, obtained in a trial of Ad26.COV2.S vaccine versus placebo. The receptors shown here come from a person aged 18 to 65 who received the Ad26.COV2.S COVID-19 vaccine or a placebo. CDR3s include the opening cysteine and the closing phenylalanine or tryptophan. D genes are given only for firm matches. Rows may omit the clone size; those that give it use once, few, many or a size class.

CDR3 protein: CASSQDPEGEQFF; CDR3 DNA: TGTGCCAGCAGCCAGGACCCGGAGGGTGAGCAGTTCTTC; V gene: TRBV4-2; D gene: -; clone size: -; J gene: TRBJ2-1
CDR3 protein: CASSESGFSGNTIYF; CDR3 DNA: TGTGCCAGCAGTGAATCCGGATTTTCTGGAAACACCATATATTTT; V gene: TRBV6-1; D gene: -; clone size: -; J gene: TRBJ1-3
CDR3 protein: CASSQGGSATEAFF; CDR3 DNA: TGTGCCAGCAGCCAAGGGGGTTCGGCCACTGAAGCTTTCTTT; V gene: TRBV4-2; D gene: -; clone size: -; J gene: TRBJ1-1
CDR3 protein: CAIMTGRDYGYTF; CDR3 DNA: TGTGCCATCATGACCGGCAGAGACTATGGCTACACCTTC; V gene: TRBV10-3; D gene: -; clone size: -; J gene: TRBJ1-2
CDR3 protein: CASSQEISGGYTF; CDR3 DNA: TGTGCCAGCAGCCAAGAAATTAGCGGCGGCTACACCTTC; V gene: TRBV3-1/TRBV3-2; D gene: -; clone size: -; J gene: TRBJ1-2
CDR3 protein: CSASVSSGASGQYF; CDR3 DNA: TGCAGTGCTAGTGTGTCTAGCGGGGCCTCGGGGCAGTACTTC; V gene: TRBV20-1; D gene: TRBD2; clone size: -; J gene: TRBJ2-7
CDR3 protein: CACQGSTDTQYF; CDR3 DNA: TGTGCCTGCCAGGGGAGCACAGATACGCAGTATTTT; V gene: TRBV5-5; D gene: -; clone size: -; J gene: TRBJ2-3
CDR3 protein: CASSNQGYEQYF; CDR3 DNA: TGTGCCAGCAGTAACCAGGGCTACGAGCAGTACTTC; V gene: TRBV7-9; D gene: -; clone size: -; J gene: TRBJ2-7
CDR3 protein: CSARERLEQFF; CDR3 DNA: TGCAGTGCTAGAGAACGACTTGAGCAGTTCTTC; V gene: TRBV20-1; D gene: -; clone size: -; J gene: TRBJ2-1
CDR3 protein: CASSEGYFESSYNSPLHF; CDR3 DNA: TGTGCCAGCAGTGAAGGGTATTTTGAAAGCTCCTATAATTCACCCCTCCACTTT; V gene: TRBV2; D gene: -; clone size: few; J gene: TRBJ1-6
CDR3 protein: CSASSLMDDQPQHF; CDR3 DNA: TGCAGTGCTAGTTCCTTGATGGACGATCAGCCCCAGCATTTT; V gene: TRBV20-1; D gene: -; clone size: -; J gene: TRBJ1-5
CDR3 protein: CASSQRQRDEKLFF; CDR3 DNA: TGCGCCAGCAGCCAGCGACAGCGAGATGAAAAACTGTTTTTT; V gene: TRBV4-1; D gene: -; clone size: -; J gene: TRBJ1-4
CDR3 protein: CASSIRWDRGHEQFF; CDR3 DNA: TGTGCCAGTAGTATTCGATGGGACAGGGGGCATGAGCAGTTCTTC; V gene: TRBV19; D gene: TRBD1; clone size: -; J gene: TRBJ2-1
CDR3 protein: CASQDRAKSNSPLHF; CDR3 DNA: TGTGCCAGCCAGGATAGGGCGAAGTCTAATTCACCCCTCCACTTT; V gene: TRBV28; D gene: -; clone size: few; J gene: TRBJ1-6
CDR3 protein: CASSLDSYEQYF; CDR3 DNA: TGTGCCAGCAGCTTAGACAGCTACGAGCAGTACTTC; V gene: TRBV11-2; D gene: -; clone size: -; J gene: TRBJ2-7
CDR3 protein: CASSVGTSGTTWDEQFF; CDR3 DNA: TGTGCCAGCAGCGTAGGGACTAGCGGGACGACTTGGGATGAGCAGTTCTTC; V gene: TRBV13; D gene: TRBD2; clone size: -; J gene: TRBJ2-1
CDR3 protein: CASSVETGRYGYTF; CDR3 DNA: TGTGCCAGCAGCGTAGAGACAGGACGCTATGGCTACACCTTC; V gene: TRBV9; D gene: -; clone size: once; J gene: TRBJ1-2
CDR3 protein: CASSYRGPYEQYF; CDR3 DNA: TGTGCCAGCAGTTATCGCGGGCCATACGAGCAGTACTTC; V gene: TRBV6-2/TRBV6-3; D gene: -; clone size: -; J gene: TRBJ2-7
CDR3 protein: CASSLRGLIEKLFF; CDR3 DNA: TGTGCCAGCAGTCTGAGGGGGCTCATTGAAAAACTGTTTTTT; V gene: TRBV28; D gene: TRBD1; clone size: -; J gene: TRBJ1-4
CDR3 protein: CASSSLRRQETQYF; CDR3 DNA: TGTGCCAGCAGCTCTTTGAGGCGCCAAGAGACCCAGTACTTC; V gene: TRBV7-9; D gene: -; clone size: -; J gene: TRBJ2-5
CDR3 protein: CASSLAPEGAYEQYF; CDR3 DNA: TGTGCCAGCAGCTTAGCTCCCGAAGGAGCCTACGAGCAGTACTTC; V gene: TRBV7-2; D gene: -; clone size: few; J gene: TRBJ2-7
CDR3 protein: CASSPRRVALFF; CDR3 DNA: TGTGCCAGCAGCCCCAGGAGGGTTGCGCTGTTTTTT; V gene: TRBV28; D gene: -; clone size: few; J gene: TRBJ2-2
CDR3 protein: CASSLQGGEKLFF; CDR3 DNA: TGTGCCAGCAGTTTGCAGGGAGGGGAAAAACTGTTTTTT; V gene: TRBV12-3/TRBV12-4; D gene: -; clone size: once; J gene: TRBJ1-4
CDR3 protein: CASSRDSNYGYTF; CDR3 DNA: TGTGCCAGCAGCAGGGACAGTAACTATGGCTACACCTTC; V gene: TRBV7-2; D gene: TRBD1; clone size: -; J gene: TRBJ1-2
CDR3 protein: CASRGGLGRLNTEAFF; CDR3 DNA: TGTGCCAGTAGGGGGGGGTTAGGGCGCTTGAACACTGAAGCTTTCTTT; V gene: TRBV19; D gene: -; clone size: once; J gene: TRBJ1-1
CDR3 protein: CASSPSGGPEQFF; CDR3 DNA: TGTGCCAGCAGCCCCTCCGGGGGGCCCGAGCAGTTCTTC; V gene: TRBV7-9; D gene: -; clone size: -; J gene: TRBJ2-1
CDR3 protein: CASSQVPSRDREQFF; CDR3 DNA: TGCGCCAGCAGCCAAGTTCCATCACGGGACCGCGAGCAGTTCTTC; V gene: TRBV4-1; D gene: -; clone size: -; J gene: TRBJ2-1
CDR3 protein: CASSADGEAFF; CDR3 DNA: TGTGCCAGCAGCGCAGACGGTGAAGCTTTCTTT; V gene: TRBV11-2; D gene: -; clone size: few; J gene: TRBJ1-1
CDR3 protein: CASSPSQGPGETQYF; CDR3 DNA: TGTGCCAGCTCACCCAGCCAGGGGCCAGGGGAGACCCAGTACTTC; V gene: TRBV18; D gene: -; clone size: once; J gene: TRBJ2-5
CDR3 protein: CASSQERGQGGKTQYF; CDR3 DNA: TGCGCCAGCAGCCAAGAGAGGGGGCAGGGCGGAAAGACCCAGTACTTC; V gene: TRBV4-1; D gene: TRBD1; clone size: -; J gene: TRBJ2-5
CDR3 protein: CASSVLEDSSSEAFF; CDR3 DNA: TGTGCCAGCAGCGTACTCGAGGACAGCTCTTCTGAAGCTTTCTTT; V gene: TRBV9; D gene: -; clone size: -; J gene: TRBJ1-1
CDR3 protein: CASLAVGLRGYTF; CDR3 DNA: TGTGCCAGCCTTGCGGTCGGGTTGCGTGGCTACACCTTC; V gene: TRBV2; D gene: -; clone size: few; J gene: TRBJ1-2
CDR3 protein: CASSIPASGEQYF; CDR3 DNA: TGTGCCAGTAGTATCCCGGCTAGCGGCGAGCAGTACTTC; V gene: TRBV19; D gene: TRBD2; clone size: -; J gene: TRBJ2-7
CDR3 protein: CATSEDGVGGNTIYF; CDR3 DNA: TGTGCCACCAGTGAAGATGGGGTAGGAGGAAACACCATATATTTT; V gene: TRBV24-1; D gene: -; clone size: few; J gene: TRBJ1-3
CDR3 protein: CASSSGSHYEQYF; CDR3 DNA: TGTGCCAGCAGTTCCGGGAGCCACTACGAGCAGTACTTC; V gene: TRBV7-3; D gene: -; clone size: -; J gene: TRBJ2-7
CDR3 protein: CASSVLSGGGGYTF; CDR3 DNA: TGCGCCAGCTCTGTACTCAGCGGGGGGGGAGGCTACACCTTC; V gene: TRBV4-1; D gene: -; clone size: -; J gene: TRBJ1-2
CDR3 protein: CASSLLRTGSDGYTF; CDR3 DNA: TGTGCCAGCAGCCTACTCAGGACAGGGTCGGATGGCTACACCTTC; V gene: TRBV5-8; D gene: TRBD1; clone size: -; J gene: TRBJ1-2
CDR3 protein: CASSEVRRGTGELFF; CDR3 DNA: TGTGCCAGCAGTGAAGTTCGTCGGGGCACCGGGGAGCTGTTTTTT; V gene: TRBV6-1; D gene: -; clone size: -; J gene: TRBJ2-2
CDR3 protein: CATSRDRLNTGELFF; CDR3 DNA: TGTGCCACCAGCAGAGATCGACTTAACACCGGGGAGCTGTTTTTT; V gene: TRBV15; D gene: -; clone size: -; J gene: TRBJ2-2
CDR3 protein: CASSFRGRVQETQYF; CDR3 DNA: TGTGCCAGCAGCTTCAGGGGGCGAGTCCAAGAGACCCAGTACTTC; V gene: TRBV11-3; D gene: TRBD1; clone size: -; J gene: TRBJ2-5
CDR3 protein: CASYRGETDTQYF; CDR3 DNA: TGTGCCAGCTACCGGGGGGAGACAGATACGCAGTATTTT; V gene: TRBV28; D gene: TRBD2; clone size: -; J gene: TRBJ2-3
CDR3 protein: CASSPGSGGNTDTQYF; CDR3 DNA: TGTGCCAGCTCACCTGGTAGCGGGGGGAACACAGATACGCAGTATTTT; V gene: TRBV18; D gene: TRBD2; clone size: -; J gene: TRBJ2-3
CDR3 protein: CASSWTGFGSPLHF; CDR3 DNA: TGTGCCAGCAGTTGGACGGGTTTTGGTTCACCCCTCCACTTT; V gene: TRBV2; D gene: -; clone size: -; J gene: TRBJ1-6
CDR3 protein: CASSSGFAGGLYEQYF; CDR3 DNA: TGTGCCAGCAGTTCGGGGTTTGCGGGGGGTTTGTACGAGCAGTACTTC; V gene: TRBV5-4; D gene: TRBD2; clone size: -; J gene: TRBJ2-7
CDR3 protein: CASSLVGGAYEQYF; CDR3 DNA: TGTGCCAGCAGCTTAGTGGGGGGGGCCTACGAGCAGTACTTC; V gene: TRBV7-8; D gene: TRBD2; clone size: -; J gene: TRBJ2-7
CDR3 protein: CASSLAGASDLEQYF; CDR3 DNA: TGCGCCAGCAGCCTCGCGGGGGCTAGCGATCTCGAGCAGTACTTC; V gene: TRBV4-1; D gene: -; clone size: -; J gene: TRBJ2-7
CDR3 protein: CVSSIGGLNEQFF; CDR3 DNA: TGTGTCAGTAGTATAGGGGGGCTGAATGAGCAGTTCTTC; V gene: TRBV19; D gene: -; clone size: once; J gene: TRBJ2-1
CDR3 protein: CASSLDLFAGGYNEQFF; CDR3 DNA: TGTGCCAGCAGCTTAGATCTTTTCGCGGGGGGATACAATGAGCAGTTCTTC; V gene: TRBV7-9; D gene: TRBD2; clone size: -; J gene: TRBJ2-1
CDR3 protein: CASSPTGDSNQPQHF; CDR3 DNA: TGTGCCAGCAGCCCGACAGGGGATAGCAATCAGCCCCAGCATTTT; V gene: TRBV7-2; D gene: TRBD1; clone size: -; J gene: TRBJ1-5
CDR3 protein: CASRIQGSGSYNEQFF; CDR3 DNA: TGTGCCAGCAGAATCCAGGGGTCGGGCTCCTACAATGAGCAGTTCTTC; V gene: TRBV27; D gene: -; clone size: once; J gene: TRBJ2-1
CDR3 protein: CASSSHSGDYGYTF; CDR3 DNA: TGTGCCAGCAGCTCGCATTCTGGGGATTATGGCTACACCTTC; V gene: TRBV7-9; D gene: -; clone size: -; J gene: TRBJ1-2
CDR3 protein: CASSRIPVGGRSYEQYF; CDR3 DNA: TGCGCCAGCAGCCGCATCCCCGTGGGGGGCAGGTCCTACGAGCAGTACTTC; V gene: TRBV4-1; D gene: -; clone size: few; J gene: TRBJ2-7
CDR3 protein: CASSLYDRTAFVF; CDR3 DNA: TGTGCCAGCAGCCTCTACGACCGGACAGCGTTCGTGTTT; V gene: TRBV14; D gene: -; clone size: few; J gene: TRBJ1-3
CDR3 protein: CASSSPGQGRQARHEQYF; CDR3 DNA: TGTGCCAGCAGCTCTCCGGGACAGGGGCGCCAAGCAAGACACGAGCAGTACTTC; V gene: TRBV5-5; D gene: TRBD1; clone size: -; J gene: TRBJ2-7
CDR3 protein: CASRTRPLADTQYF; CDR3 DNA: TGCGCCAGCAGAACTCGCCCTTTGGCAGATACGCAGTATTTT; V gene: TRBV5-1; D gene: -; clone size: -; J gene: TRBJ2-3